The 25 T cell receptor beta chains below come from one sample, sequenced in a study of blood T cell repertoires in COVID-19. Clones were read by immunoSEQ multiplex PCR, and TCRdb kept only the in-frame ones, dropping some. The sample has approximately 250,000 clones, roughly 90% seen once; the top ten hold less than 15%. The sequenced sample was peripheral blood. Receptor source: a woman in her 70s with COVID-19, enrolled during active disease.

The V call is TRBV10-3, the J call TRBJ1-5, with D possibly TRBD1 on 5 matching bases. Germline CDR1 is ENHRY and CDR2 is SYGVKD. V lost 11 bases and J 6 bases, leaving 20 bases between the germline ends. The CDR3 covers 14 residues. CDR3 nucleotides: TGTGCCTCTGGTACGGTCGAAGGGGTTCAGCCCCAGCATTTT. Its translation is CASGTVEGVQPQHF.

The chain uses TRBV18 and TRBJ1-2, with D possibly being TRBD1 (6 bases). Trimming took 5 bases from V and 4 from J, leaving 20 bases between them. Germline CDR1 is KGHSH and CDR2 is LQKENI. This CDR3 comprises 16 residues. The CDR3 sequence is CASSTRSDRSFYGYTF. CDR3 DNA sequence: TGTGCCAGCTCAACCAGAAGCGACAGGTCTTTCTATGGCTACACCTTC.

This clone was seen a single time. J is TRBJ2-7 and V is TRBV30; D unresolved. There are 13 residues in the CDR3. The germline CDR1 and CDR2 sequences are GTSNPN and SVGIG (reference sequence). The V end was cut by 0 bases, the J end by 7 bases, with 13 bases between. Written as DNA, the CDR3 is TGTGCCTGGAGTGTACAAGGCGGCACGGAGCAGTACTTC. It is translated as CAWSVQGGTEQYF.

The chain carries TRBV7-8 and TRBJ2-1; 8 bases are shared with TRBD2. The germline V gene has CDR1 SGHVS and CDR2 FQNEAQ. V lost 3 bases, J lost 0 bases, and 7 bases stayed unmatched. The CDR3 contains 17 residues. The CDR3 DNA sequence: TGTGCCAGCAGCTTCTCATCCGGGACTAGCTCCTACAATGAGCAGTTCTTC. It yields the protein CASSFSSGTSSYNEQFF.

In this sample, this clone turned up once. The chain combines TRBV2 with TRBJ1-5, with D perhaps matching TRBD1 (5 bases). The CDR3 has 15 residues. The V gene's germline CDR1 is SNHLY and CDR2 FYNNEI. V was pared by 6 bases and J by 2 bases, with 14 bases between. The CDR3 protein is CASRKDTGGNQPQHF. The CDR3 region has the DNA TGTGCCAGCAGGAAGGACACCGGAGGCAATCAGCCCCAGCATTTT.

The chain links TRBV7-2 to TRBJ1-1; the D gene is possibly TRBD1 (6 bases). Per the germline V gene, CDR1 is SGHTA and CDR2 is FQGNSA. Trimming stripped 4 bases from V and 0 bases from J, with 12 bases between. The CDR3 totals 15 residues. CDR3 nucleotides: TGTGCCAGCAGCTCCTCGGGGGGGCTGAACACTGAAGCTTTCTTT. As protein: CASSSSGGLNTEAFF.

This clone was seen just once. The rearrangement links TRBV5-8 to TRBJ1-1; D gene uncertain. The CDR3 sequence is 14 residues long. V gave up 0 bases and J gave up 1 base, with 7 bases separating them. Germline values: CDR1 SGHTS, CDR2 YDEGEE. The CDR3, as DNA: TGTGCCAGCAGCTTGGACAGATGGAACACTGAAGCTTTCTTT. It codes for CASSLDRWNTEAFF.

This clone was counted once. CDR3 sequence (DNA): TGTGCCAGCATATTCCAGGGGACAGCATCCTACGAGCAGTACTTC. Its protein is CASIFQGTASYEQYF. The chain employs TRBV2 and TRBJ2-7; 7 bases align to TRBD1. The CDR3 spans 15 residues. The V gene end was trimmed by 7 bases and the J gene end by 1 base; junction bases not matched to a gene: 10. Germline assignment: CDR1 SNHLY and CDR2 FYNNEI.

CDR3 amino acids: CASSLAPLGRENQPQHF. The CDR3 bases are TGTGCCAGCAGCTTAGCCCCTCTAGGCAGAGAAAATCAGCCCCAGCATTTT. This sequence joins TRBV7-2 and TRBJ1-5; D call uncertain. Germline CDR1 SGHTA, CDR2 FQGNSA. V lost 0 bases and J 4 bases, leaving 16 bases between the germline ends. The CDR3 covers 17 residues. Full variable domain (missing parts from reference TRBV7-2 and TRBJ1-5): GAGVSQSPSNKVTEKGKDVELRCDPISGHTALYWYRQSLGQGLEFLIYFQGNSAPDKSGLPSDRFSAERTGGSVSTLTIQRTQQEDSAVYLCASSLAPLGRENQPQHFGDGTRLSIL.

In nucleotides, the CDR3 is TGTGCCAGCAGCTACTACGGGGTGGGCGAGCAGTACTTC. This translates into CASSYYGVGEQYF. J is TRBJ2-7 and V is TRBV14; weak D call: TRBD2 (5 bases). The V gene lost 5 bases and the J gene lost 6 bases, with 14 bases spanning the gap. The CDR3 totals 13 residues. The V gene's germline CDR1 is SGHDN and CDR2 FVKESK. The variable domain in full, completed from reference TRBV14 and TRBJ2-7, reads EAGVTQFPSHSVIEKGQTVTLRCDPISGHDNLYWYRRVMGKEIKFLLHFVKESKQDESGMPNNRFLAERTGGTYSTLKVQPAELEDSGVYFCASSYYGVGEQYFGPGTRLTVT.

V usage is TRBV6-6 and J usage is TRBJ2-4; 8 bases align to TRBD2. With 4 bases clipped from V and 6 bases from J, the junction kept 8 bases outside the gene matches. The CDR3 has 15 residues. The germline V gene encodes CDR1 MNHNY and CDR2 SVGAGI (reference sequence). The CDR3 bases are TGTGCCAGCAGTTTTTCCCGGGGGGGCCCAAACATTCAGTACTTC. This sequence encodes CASSFSRGGPNIQYF.

This clone was recorded only once. The rearrangement links TRBV7-2 to TRBJ2-1, with 7 bases identical to TRBD2. J lost 9 bases, V lost 8 bases, and 7 bases had no gene match. Germline lookup yields CDR1 SGHTA and CDR2 FQGNSA. This CDR3 comprises 12 residues. The chain's CDR3 is CASLLGGTEQFF. For the CDR3, the DNA is TGTGCCAGCCTATTGGGGGGGACTGAGCAGTTCTTC.

The J gene is TRBJ2-5, the V gene TRBV4-3, with D tentatively TRBD2 (7 bases). The germline V and J ends were trimmed by 1 base and 5 bases, with 14 bases remaining between them. This CDR3 is 15 amino acids long. CDR1 is LGHNA, CDR2 YSLEER, per germline. CDR3 DNA: TGCGCCAGCAGCCAAGGGGAAGGGGGGGTGGAGACCCAGTACTTC. Protein sequence: CASSQGEGGVETQYF.

The gene calls are TRBV7-9 and TRBJ2-3; 7 nucleotides align to TRBD1. Germline V lookup: CDR1 SEHNR, CDR2 FQNEAQ (reference sequence). The CDR3 totals 15 residues. The ends lost 4 bases at V and 1 base at J; junction bases unmatched: 5. This CDR3 reads CASSSRGTGTDTQYF. CDR3 sequence (DNA): TGTGCCAGCAGCTCCAGAGGGACAGGCACAGATACGCAGTATTTT.

This clone was counted only a few times. This chain joins TRBV18 and TRBJ1-4; 7 bases are shared with TRBD1. There are 17 residues in the CDR3. V was pared by 3 bases and J by 7 bases, with 14 bases of the junction left unmatched. Germline lookup yields CDR1 KGHSH and CDR2 LQKENI. The CDR3 DNA sequence: TGTGCCAGCTCACCGACTACAGGGGAAGGAGTCGTTGAAAAACTGTTTTTT. Protein: CASSPTTGEGVVEKLFF.

V and J are TRBV30 and TRBJ1-1; 9 positions match TRBD1. The ends lost 6 bases at V and 3 bases at J; junction bases unmatched: 5. CDR1 is GTSNPN and CDR2 is SVGIG in the germline V gene (reference sequence). This CDR3 is built from 13 residues. The DNA of the CDR3 is TGTGCCTGTGACAGGGGGTTGGACACTGAAGCTTTCTTT. It translates to CACDRGLDTEAFF.

This clone was observed once. CDR3 bases: TGTGCCAGCAGCTTACAGAGCGGGGGGACGAATGAGCAGTTCTTC. It translates to CASSLQSGGTNEQFF. The chain joins TRBV5-4 to TRBJ2-1, with 9 bases aligning to TRBD2. V shed 2 bases, J shed 7 bases, and the junction held 7 bases outside the gene matches. Germline loops: CDR1 SGHNT, CDR2 YYREEE (reference sequence). This CDR3 has 15 residues. Full variable domain (remainder filled in from reference TRBV5-4 and TRBJ2-1): ETGVTQSPTHLIKTRGQQVTLRCSSQSGHNTVSWYQQALGQGPQFIFQYYREEENGRGNFPPRFSGLQFPNYSSELNVNALELDDSALYLCASSLQSGGTNEQFFGPGTRLTVL.

This chain joins TRBV7-2 and TRBJ1-2; D is unclear. The CDR3 consists of 11 residues. The germline gives CDR1 SGHTA, CDR2 FQGNSA. With 4 bases removed from V and 8 bases from J, the gap between germline ends came to 8 bases. The CDR3 DNA follows: TGTGCCAGCAGCTACCGAGGGGGCTACACCTTC. It translates to CASSYRGGYTF.

The gene calls are TRBV27 and TRBJ1-6, with no clear D. Germline V CDR1 and CDR2: MNHEY, SMNVEV (reference sequence). Trimming took 6 bases from V and 5 from J, leaving 26 bases between them. The CDR3 length is 19 residues. CDR3 protein: CASSRRGNYPDLNNSPLHF. The CDR3 bases are TGTGCCAGCAGCAGGAGAGGGAATTATCCTGATCTCAATAATTCACCCCTCCACTTT.

CDR3 protein: CASSPRTGPEAFF. For the CDR3, the DNA is TGTGCCAGCAGTCCCCGGACAGGGCCGGAAGCTTTCTTT. The chain recombines TRBV2 with TRBJ1-1; 8 nucleotides agree with TRBD1. Germline V gene sequence: CDR1 SNHLY, CDR2 FYNNEI. J was trimmed by 8 bases and V by 5 bases; bases with no gene match: 7. The CDR3 covers 13 residues.

This rearrangement joins TRBV4-1 to TRBJ1-5, with 7 bases fitting TRBD1. This CDR3 spans 14 amino acids. The ends lost 2 bases at V and 6 bases at J; junction bases unmatched: 4. Germline V gives CDR1 MGHRA, CDR2 YSYEKL. CDR3 DNA: TGCGCCAGCAGCCAAAGGGCAGGGGGTCAGCCCCAGCATTTT. This encodes CASSQRAGGQPQHF.

Written as DNA, the CDR3 is TGTGCCAGCAGCCTGACTAGCGGGGGAAGAAATGAGCAGTTCTTC. It codes for CASSLTSGGRNEQFF. This sequence joins TRBV28 and TRBJ2-1, with 12 positions matching TRBD2. This CDR3 has 15 residues. Germline assignment: CDR1 MDHEN and CDR2 SYDVKM. Unmatched junction bases numbered 7, after V lost 6 bases and J lost 7 bases.

This chain joins TRBV6-2 or TRBV6-3 and TRBJ2-7; tentatively, D is TRBD1 (5 bases). Per the germline V gene, CDR1 is MNHEY and CDR2 is SVGEGT. The ends were cut back, 2 bases at V and 5 bases at J, with 16 bases in the middle. This CDR3 has 15 residues. The CDR3 sequence is CASSYRQGRTDEQYF. CDR3 in DNA: TGTGCCAGCAGTTACCGCCAGGGAAGAACGGACGAGCAGTACTTC.

This clone was counted a single time. The V and J genes are TRBV4-1 and TRBJ1-1; D gene uncertain. From germline, CDR1 is MGHRA and CDR2 YSYEKL. CDR3 length: 15 residues. V shed 3 bases and J shed 5 bases, with 16 bases lying between them. CDR3 DNA sequence: TGCGCCAGCAGCCACCTGACGGCCGGGTGGACTGAAGCTTTCTTT. This encodes CASSHLTAGWTEAFF.

V is TRBV7-2 and J is TRBJ2-5, with a tentative D call TRBD2 (7 bases). V shed 11 bases and J shed 4 bases, with 23 bases lying between them. This CDR3 has 15 residues. Per the germline V gene, CDR1 is SGHTA and CDR2 is FQGNSA. The DNA for the CDR3 is TGTGCCGTTTACCTTGGGGGGGGGCCGGGAGAGACCCAGTACTTC. Its translation is CAVYLGGGPGETQYF.